The present entry profiles one T cell receptor beta chain with its context. The antigen is not known. These data originate in a study of T cell responses to AZD1222 COVID-19 vaccine. Study-level points and caveats: When two AZD1222 doses had been given, Spike-specific TCR breadth and depth rose. Every sample of the repertoires postdated the peak T cell response. A reported finding is that nearly half of spike-specific TCRs target unmutated variant regions.

CDR1 and CDR2 (germline): MNHNY, SVGAGI (reference sequence). Trimming removed 6 bases at V and 0 bases at J, with 12 bases between. The CDR3 sequence is 15 residues long. Sequenced by immunoSEQ multiplex PCR; TCRdb stores in-frame clones only, minus some. This sample has 120,000 or so clones, with over 80% found just once. The chain combines TRBV6-6 with TRBJ2-1; TRBD2 might be the D (6 bases). The sample in question was peripheral blood, obtained on day 0 of AZD1222 vaccination. This sequence was found in an adult in good health. The CDR3 loop reads CASSWRGPSYNEQFF. In nucleotides, the CDR3 is TGTGCCAGCAGCTGGCGGGGCCCCTCCTACAATGAGCAGTTCTTC.